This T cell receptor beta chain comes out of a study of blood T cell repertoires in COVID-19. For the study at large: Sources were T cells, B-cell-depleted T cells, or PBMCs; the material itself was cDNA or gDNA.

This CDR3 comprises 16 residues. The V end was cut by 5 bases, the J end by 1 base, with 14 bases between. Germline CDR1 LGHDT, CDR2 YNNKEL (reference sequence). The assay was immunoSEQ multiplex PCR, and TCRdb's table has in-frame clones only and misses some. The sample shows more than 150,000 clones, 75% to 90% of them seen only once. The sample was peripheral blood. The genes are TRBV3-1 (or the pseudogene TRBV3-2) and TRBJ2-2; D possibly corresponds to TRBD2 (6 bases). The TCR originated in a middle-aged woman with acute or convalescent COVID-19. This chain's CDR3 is CASSLLGGKNTGELFF. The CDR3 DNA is TGTGCCAGCAGCTTACTCGGGGGTAAGAACACCGGGGAGCTGTTTTTT.